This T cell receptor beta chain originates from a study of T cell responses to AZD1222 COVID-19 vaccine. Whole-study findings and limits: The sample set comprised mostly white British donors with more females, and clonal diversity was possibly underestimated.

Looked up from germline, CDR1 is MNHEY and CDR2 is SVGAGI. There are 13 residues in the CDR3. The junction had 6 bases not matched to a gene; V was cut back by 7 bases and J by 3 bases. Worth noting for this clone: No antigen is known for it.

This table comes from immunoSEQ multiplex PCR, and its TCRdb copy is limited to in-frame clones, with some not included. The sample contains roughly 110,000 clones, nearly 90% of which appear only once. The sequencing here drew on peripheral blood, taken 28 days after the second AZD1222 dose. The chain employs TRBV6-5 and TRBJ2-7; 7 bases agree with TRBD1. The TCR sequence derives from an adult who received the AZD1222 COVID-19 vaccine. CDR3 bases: TGTGCCAGCACCGCCGGGACAGACTACGAGCAGTACTTC. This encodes CASTAGTDYEQYF.